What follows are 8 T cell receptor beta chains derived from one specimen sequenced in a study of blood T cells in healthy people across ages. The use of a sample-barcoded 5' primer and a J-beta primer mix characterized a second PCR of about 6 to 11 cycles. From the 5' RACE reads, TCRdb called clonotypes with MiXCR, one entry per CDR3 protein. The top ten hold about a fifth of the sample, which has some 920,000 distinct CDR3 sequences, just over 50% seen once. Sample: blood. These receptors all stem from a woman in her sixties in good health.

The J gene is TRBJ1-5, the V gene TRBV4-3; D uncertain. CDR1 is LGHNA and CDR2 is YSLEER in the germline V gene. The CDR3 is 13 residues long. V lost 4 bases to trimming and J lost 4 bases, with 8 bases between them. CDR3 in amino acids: CASSLTRNQPQHF. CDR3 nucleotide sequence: TGCGCCAGCAGCCTCACAAGGAATCAGCCCCAGCATTTT.

Here the CDR3 reads CASSSGTVESDTQYF. DNA for the CDR3: TGTGCCAGCAGCTCCGGGACTGTAGAATCAGATACGCAGTATTTT. The chain recombines TRBV11-3 with TRBJ2-3; a possible D gene is TRBD2 (6 bases). Germline CDR1 is SGHNT and CDR2 is YENEEA. This CDR3 region has 15 residues. Deletions cut 4 bases from V and 4 bases from J, with 15 bases between.

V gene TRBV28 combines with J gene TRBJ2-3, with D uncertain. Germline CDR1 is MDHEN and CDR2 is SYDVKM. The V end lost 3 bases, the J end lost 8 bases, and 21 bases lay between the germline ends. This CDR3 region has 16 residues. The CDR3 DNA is TGTGCCAGCAGTTTGGATTTTGTTAGTGCACCGGGTACGCAGTATTTT. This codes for CASSLDFVSAPGTQYF.

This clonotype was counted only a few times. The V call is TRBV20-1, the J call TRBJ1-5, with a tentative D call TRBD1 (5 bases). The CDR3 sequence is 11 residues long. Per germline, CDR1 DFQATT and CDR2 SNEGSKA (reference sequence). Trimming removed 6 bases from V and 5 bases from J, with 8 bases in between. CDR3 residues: CSAGTDQPQHF. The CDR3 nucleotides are TGCAGTGCCGGGACGGATCAGCCCCAGCATTTT.

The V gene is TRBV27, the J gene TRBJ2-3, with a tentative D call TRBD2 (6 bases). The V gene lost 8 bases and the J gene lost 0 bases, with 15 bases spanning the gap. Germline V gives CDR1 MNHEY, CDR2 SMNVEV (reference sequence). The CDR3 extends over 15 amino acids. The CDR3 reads CASPATGASTDTQYF. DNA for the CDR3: TGTGCCAGCCCAGCCACGGGAGCAAGCACAGATACGCAGTATTTT.

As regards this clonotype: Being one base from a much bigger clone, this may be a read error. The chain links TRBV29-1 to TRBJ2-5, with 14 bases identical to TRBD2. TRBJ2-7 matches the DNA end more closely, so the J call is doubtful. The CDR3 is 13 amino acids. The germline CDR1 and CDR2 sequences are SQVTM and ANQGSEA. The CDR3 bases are TGCAGCGGGGGACTAGCGGGAGTTAACGAGCAGTACTTC. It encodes CSGGLAGVNEQYF.

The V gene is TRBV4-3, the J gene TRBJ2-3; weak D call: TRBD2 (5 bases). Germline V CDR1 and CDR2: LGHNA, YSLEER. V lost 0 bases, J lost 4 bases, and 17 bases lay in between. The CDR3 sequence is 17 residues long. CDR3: CASSQDPPPGSADTQYF. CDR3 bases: TGCGCCAGCAGCCAAGATCCCCCCCCGGGATCCGCAGATACGCAGTATTTT.

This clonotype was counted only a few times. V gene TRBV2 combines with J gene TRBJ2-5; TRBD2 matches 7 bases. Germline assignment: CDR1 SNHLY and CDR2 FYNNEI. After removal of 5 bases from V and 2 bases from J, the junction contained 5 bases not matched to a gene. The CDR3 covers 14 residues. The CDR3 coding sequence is TGTGCCAGCAGTCGAGCGGGGAAGCAAGAGACCCAGTACTTC. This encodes CASSRAGKQETQYF.